Below, 5 T cell receptor beta chains from the same sample are listed, as sequenced in a study of radiotherapy plus CTLA-4 blockade in lung cancer. Some clones are missing from TCRdb's copy, which holds only in-frame ones; the method was immunoSEQ multiplex PCR. The sample yields 80,000 to 100,000 clones, roughly 74% seen once. Here the sequenced sample was peripheral blood, taken from a patient treated with radiotherapy plus ipilimumab. The origin of the receptors is a human donor with non-small cell lung cancer who had a partial response to radiotherapy plus ipilimumab. Some clones in this sample may be carry-over from other donors' samples.

J is TRBJ2-3 and V is TRBV7-9; 9 nucleotides align to TRBD1. This CDR3 is 13 amino acids long. Germline V lookup: CDR1 SEHNR, CDR2 FQNEAQ (reference sequence). Germline trimming cut 10 bases from V and 5 bases from J; bases unmatched to any gene: 7. CDR3: CATGTGMGDTQYF. CDR3 nucleotides: TGTGCCACCGGGACAGGGATGGGAGATACGCAGTATTTT.

The J gene is TRBJ2-5, the V gene TRBV5-4; D call uncertain. The CDR3 has 15 residues. CDR1 and CDR2 (germline): SGHNT, YYREEE (reference sequence). V lost 1 base and J 2 bases, leaving 12 bases between the germline ends. In DNA, the CDR3 is TGTGCCAGCAGCTTGTTAAATTCTCAGCAAGAGACCCAGTACTTC. Translation gives CASSLLNSQQETQYF.

V gene TRBV6-4 combines with J gene TRBJ2-3; 7 bases align to TRBD1. The V and J ends lost 3 bases and 5 bases, in that order; junction bases with no gene match: 2. This CDR3 contains 13 residues. Per germline, CDR1 MRHNA and CDR2 SNTAGT. Here the CDR3 DNA reads TGTGCCAGCAGTGAGGCAGGGGGAGATACGCAGTATTTT. This sequence encodes CASSEAGGDTQYF.

This clone was counted only a few times. CDR3 coding DNA: TGTGCCAGTAGTGTCCCTCCCAACACTGAAGCTTTCTTT. Its translation: CASSVPPNTEAFF. This sequence joins TRBV19 and TRBJ1-1; D call uncertain. Trimming took off 5 bases at V and 2 bases at J, with 9 bases between the two ends. This CDR3 is 13 amino acids long. CDR1 and CDR2 (germline): LNHDA, SQIVND (reference sequence).

This rearrangement joins TRBV5-4 to TRBJ2-7, with 8 bases lining up with TRBD2. The CDR3 loop spans 14 amino acids. The trim removed 4 bases at V and 2 bases at J, leaving 5 bases unmatched. Per germline, CDR1 SGHNT and CDR2 YYREEE (reference sequence). The CDR3 spells CASSPGLGAYEQYF. The CDR3 nucleotides are TGTGCCAGCAGCCCGGGACTAGGTGCCTACGAGCAGTACTTC.